These 25 T cell receptor beta chains were all obtained from the same sample, sequenced in a study of T cell responses to AZD1222 COVID-19 vaccine. The table came from immunoSEQ multiplex PCR; TCRdb's copy has only in-frame clones and leaves some out. The repertoire has about 180,000 clones, approximately 90% of them found once; the top ten carry roughly 2.5%. This material consisted of peripheral blood, taken on day 0 of AZD1222 vaccination. The receptors were gathered from an adult in good health.

The CDR3 coding sequence is TGTGCCAGTAGCGGGACAGGGTCACCCCTCCACTTT. Its translation is CASSGTGSPLHF. The chain links TRBV19 to TRBJ1-6; 9 nucleotides match TRBD1. The CDR3 is made up of 12 amino acids. Germline V lookup: CDR1 LNHDA, CDR2 SQIVND (reference sequence). The junction had 1 base not matched to a gene; V was cut back by 6 bases and J by 10 bases.

The chain employs TRBV5-4 and TRBJ1-3; a possible D gene is TRBD1 (6 bases). This CDR3 has 15 residues. V was shortened by 0 bases and J by 3 bases, with 10 bases between the two germline ends. Germline V gene data show CDR1 as SGHNT and CDR2 as YYREEE (reference sequence). CDR3 amino acids: CASSLGAGVGNTIYF. CDR3 DNA: TGTGCCAGCAGCTTGGGGGCAGGGGTTGGAAACACCATATATTTT.

V gene TRBV25-1 combines with J gene TRBJ1-4; perhaps TRBD1 as D (5 bases). The length of the CDR3 is 14 residues. Trimming cost V 3 bases and J 7 bases, with 12 bases left between them. The germline V gene has CDR1 MGHDK and CDR2 SYGVNS. DNA for the CDR3: TGTGCCAGCAGTGATTTCGGCGGGGGTGAAAAACTGTTTTTT. It codes for CASSDFGGGEKLFF.

This rearrangement joins TRBV11-3 to TRBJ1-1; 10 bases align to TRBD1. Germline V CDR1 and CDR2: SGHNT, YENEEA. J was trimmed by 6 bases and V by 4 bases; bases with no gene match: 5. The CDR3 totals 14 residues. The CDR3 is CASSSGQGSAEAFF. In DNA, the CDR3 is TGTGCCAGCAGCTCGGGACAGGGGTCGGCTGAAGCTTTCTTT.

This chain joins TRBV24-1 and TRBJ2-7; TRBD1 agrees at 9 bases. Trimming cost V 7 bases and J 5 bases; bases outside gene matches: 8. The CDR3 has 14 residues. CDR1 KGHDR and CDR2 SFDVKD come from the germline V gene. CDR3 in DNA: TGTGCCACCAGCGCACCGGGACAGGGCCACGAGCAGTACTTC. This codes for CATSAPGQGHEQYF.

The V and J genes are TRBV7-9 and TRBJ2-3; 7 bases match TRBD2. This CDR3 is built from 17 residues. J lost 0 bases, V lost 4 bases, and 10 bases had no gene match. CDR1 SEHNR and CDR2 FQNEAQ come from the germline V gene (reference sequence). The CDR3 nucleotides are TGTGCCAGCAGCTCACAAGACGGGGGGTTAAGCACAGATACGCAGTATTTT. Its protein product is CASSSQDGGLSTDTQYF.

The V gene is TRBV19, the J gene TRBJ2-5; the D gene could be TRBD1 or TRBD2 (5 bases each). Between the trimmed V and J ends, which lost 1 base and 3 bases, there was a span of 12 bases. From germline, CDR1 is LNHDA and CDR2 SQIVND (reference sequence). The CDR3 extends over 15 amino acids. CDR3 loop: CASSIGPGSKETQYF. In DNA form, the CDR3 reads TGTGCCAGTAGTATAGGCCCAGGGAGCAAAGAGACCCAGTACTTC.

The V gene is TRBV3-1 (or the pseudogene TRBV3-2), the J gene TRBJ1-2, with no clear D. Trimming shortened V by 4 bases and J by 8 bases, and 20 bases separated the two germline ends. From germline, CDR1 is LGHDT and CDR2 YNNKEL (reference sequence). This CDR3 has 15 amino acids. CDR3 DNA sequence: TGTGCCAGCAGCCCGCTAGCCAGAGCGTCCAGGGGCTACACCTTC. It translates to CASSPLARASRGYTF.

The rearrangement uses TRBV4-1 and TRBJ1-2; D is ambiguous. CDR3 size: 14 residues. The V end was cut by 1 base, the J end by 1 base, with 7 bases between. The germline gives CDR1 MGHRA, CDR2 YSYEKL. CDR3 bases: TGCGCCAGCAGCCAAGTGGCGGATAACTATGGCTACACCTTC. This gives the protein CASSQVADNYGYTF.

This clone was found once. V usage is TRBV5-1 and J usage is TRBJ2-5; 7 nucleotides agree with TRBD1. This CDR3 spans 14 amino acids. Germline V gene sequence: CDR1 SGHRS, CDR2 YFSETQ. Trimming at V came to 5 bases and at J to 1 base, leaving 5 bases not matched to a gene. The CDR3 sequence: CASRGQPSQETQYF. Here the CDR3 DNA reads TGCGCCAGCAGGGGACAGCCCTCCCAAGAGACCCAGTACTTC.

The chain combines TRBV5-6 with TRBJ2-7; TRBD2 agrees at 9 bases. Germline V CDR1 and CDR2: SGHDT, YYEEEE. The CDR3 runs to 16 residues. Trimming took 4 bases from V and 4 from J; bases not matched to a gene: 12. The DNA of the CDR3 is TGTGCCAGCAGCCCCGAGGGGGGACTAGCATTGTACGAGCAGTACTTC. Residues: CASSPEGGLALYEQYF. The full variable domain, completed using reference TRBV5-6 and TRBJ2-7, is DAGVTQSPTHLIKTRGQQVTLRCSPKSGHDTVSWYQQALGQGPQFIFQYYEEEERQRGNFPDRFSGHQFPNYSSELNVNALLLGDSALYLCASSPEGGLALYEQYFGPGTRLTVT.

V is TRBV4-1 and J is TRBJ2-3, with 8 positions matching TRBD2. Germline trimming cut 7 bases from V and 1 base from J; bases unmatched to any gene: 16. The germline CDR1 and CDR2 sequences are MGHRA and YSYEKL. The CDR3 runs 18 residues. Written as DNA, the CDR3 is TGCGCCAGCACCATAGCGGGAATGACTGCATGGCGCACAGATACGCAGTATTTT. It translates to CASTIAGMTAWRTDTQYF.

This clone was detected only a few times. V and J are TRBV24-1 and TRBJ2-3; TRBD2 agrees at 14 bases. The CDR3 sequence is 19 residues long. Germline loops: CDR1 KGHDR, CDR2 SFDVKD. The V and J ends lost 7 bases and 2 bases, in that order; junction bases with no gene match: 13. CDR3 loop: CATSGLTSGRAGFTDTQYF. The CDR3 DNA follows: TGTGCCACCAGCGGGTTGACTAGCGGGAGGGCGGGATTCACAGATACGCAGTATTTT.

This clone was recorded a few times. The rearrangement joins TRBV2 to TRBJ2-7; D ambiguous. This CDR3 region has 12 residues. V was pared by 4 bases and J by 0 bases, with 4 bases between. In germline, CDR1 is SNHLY, CDR2 FYNNEI. CDR3 in amino acids: CASSGISYEQYF. Written as DNA, the CDR3 is TGTGCCAGCAGTGGGATCTCCTACGAGCAGTACTTC.

This rearrangement joins TRBV9 to TRBJ2-7; TRBD2 agrees at 11 bases. Germline V lookup: CDR1 SGDLS, CDR2 YYNGEE. J gave up 4 bases and V 0 bases, and 3 bases lay outside the gene matches. This CDR3 comprises 15 residues. DNA of the CDR3: TGTGCCAGCAGCGTAGGGTTAGCGGGAGGGTACGAGCAGTACTTC. It is translated as CASSVGLAGGYEQYF.

This chain connects TRBV19 to TRBJ2-7; 7 bases align to TRBD2. After removal of 8 bases from V and 2 bases from J, the junction contained 3 bases not matched to a gene. The CDR3 consists of 12 residues. The germline CDR1 and CDR2 sequences are LNHDA and SQIVND (reference sequence). CDR3 in amino acids: CASGGDAYEQYF. For the CDR3, the DNA is TGTGCCAGTGGGGGGGATGCCTACGAGCAGTACTTC.

The chain uses TRBV19 and TRBJ2-1, with 9 bases matching TRBD2. The CDR3 spans 15 residues. In germline, CDR1 is LNHDA, CDR2 SQIVND (reference sequence). With V trimmed by 3 bases and J by 5 bases, 5 bases remained unmatched. Here the CDR3 reads CASSIAGGAHNEQFF. The CDR3 nucleotides are TGTGCCAGTAGTATCGCGGGAGGGGCCCACAATGAGCAGTTCTTC.

The chain employs TRBV6-5 and TRBJ1-2; 8 bases align to TRBD1. Germline V gene lookup returns CDR1 MNHEY and CDR2 SVGAGI. J gave up 0 bases and V 6 bases, and 6 bases lay outside the gene matches. The length of the CDR3 is 15 residues. The CDR3 DNA is TGTGCCAGCAGCCAACAGGGGGGAGCTAACTATGGCTACACCTTC. Translating gives CASSQQGGANYGYTF.

This clone has just one count. V gene TRBV19 combines with J gene TRBJ2-2; 10 bases map to TRBD2. From germline, CDR1 is LNHDA and CDR2 SQIVND (reference sequence). J lost 5 bases, V lost 6 bases, and 3 bases had no gene match. The CDR3 is made up of 14 amino acids. The CDR3 sequence is CASSPGLATGELFF. The CDR3 DNA is TGTGCCAGTAGCCCGGGACTAGCGACCGGGGAGCTGTTTTTT. Drawing the rest from reference TRBV19 and TRBJ2-2, the complete variable domain is DGGITQSPKYLFRKEGQNVTLSCEQNLNHDAMYWYRQDPGQGLRLIYYSQIVNDFQKGDIAEGYSVSREKKESFPLTVTSAQKNPTAFYLCASSPGLATGELFFGEGSRLTVL.

CDR3 protein: CATPRGGRAGLDTQYF. Here the CDR3 DNA reads TGTGCCACCCCGAGGGGAGGGAGGGCCGGTTTAGATACGCAGTATTTT. The chain carries TRBV19 and TRBJ2-3; 7 bases are shared with TRBD2. V lost 10 bases to trimming and J lost 5 bases; unmatched junction nucleotides: 18. Germline V lookup: CDR1 LNHDA, CDR2 SQIVND (reference sequence). The CDR3 length is 16 residues.

The rearrangement uses TRBV2 and TRBJ1-5, with unresolved D. Per germline, CDR1 SNHLY and CDR2 FYNNEI. CDR3 size: 12 residues. The V and J ends lost 8 bases and 3 bases respectively, with 8 bases between them. The CDR3 sequence is CASRSDNQPQHF. CDR3 sequence (DNA): TGTGCCAGCCGGTCCGACAATCAGCCCCAGCATTTT.

The V call is TRBV7-9, the J call TRBJ2-5; 7 bases agree with TRBD2. V dropped 5 bases and J dropped 7; count of bases not matched to a gene: 19. The CDR3 loop spans 17 amino acids. The germline gives CDR1 SEHNR, CDR2 FQNEAQ (reference sequence). The CDR3 sequence is CASSPDGGTDLGRTQYF. The CDR3 nucleotides are TGTGCCAGCAGCCCCGACGGGGGGACGGACCTTGGGAGGACCCAGTACTTC.

This chain connects TRBV11-2 to TRBJ2-7, with D maybe TRBD1 (6 bases). This CDR3 region has 14 residues. In germline, CDR1 is SGHAT, CDR2 FQNNGV. The V and J ends lost 4 bases and 4 bases respectively, with 14 bases between them. The CDR3 DNA follows: TGTGCCAGCAGCTCACTGACAACAGGGTACGAGCAGTACTTC. Translated, it gives CASSSLTTGYEQYF.

The chain joins TRBV6-1 to TRBJ2-6; D ambiguous. Germline CDR1 reads MNHNS; CDR2 reads SASEGT. The V gene lost 1 base and the J gene lost 0 bases, with 16 bases spanning the gap. The CDR3 is 19 amino acids. This CDR3 is CASSEENSLHLSGANVLTF. CDR3 coding DNA: TGTGCCAGCAGTGAAGAGAACAGCCTGCACCTCTCTGGGGCCAACGTCCTGACTTTC.

The rearrangement links TRBV29-1 to TRBJ1-1; weak D call: TRBD1 (5 bases). V was pared by 7 bases and J by 1 base, with 19 bases between. Per germline, CDR1 SQVTM and CDR2 ANQGSEA. The CDR3 spans 15 residues. The CDR3 DNA sequence: TGCAGCGCTGGCTCGCTCGGGGGTACGAACACTGAAGCTTTCTTT. This translates into CSAGSLGGTNTEAFF. Full variable domain (outside the CDR3, taken from reference TRBV29-1 and TRBJ1-1): SAVISQKPSRDICQRGTSLTIQCQVDSQVTMMFWYRQQPGQSLTLIATANQGSEATYESGFVIDKFPISRPNLTFSTLTVSNMSPEDSSIYLCSAGSLGGTNTEAFFGQGTRLTVV.